This passage covers 5 T cell receptor beta chains from one sample sequenced in a study of OX40 agonist ivuxolimab in advanced cancers. Generated by immunoSEQ multiplex PCR, the TCRdb table keeps only in-frame clones and is missing some. Here the sample spans tens of thousands of clones, roughly 91% being singletons. This sample comprised CD4+ or CD8+ T cells sorted from blood, obtained in a trial of the OX40 agonist ivuxolimab. These receptors were taken from an adult with an advanced solid tumor such as melanoma, head and neck, liver or kidney cancer.

CDR3 sequence: CASGQGDEKLFF. The CDR3 DNA reads as TGTGCCTCCGGACAGGGGGATGAAAAACTGTTTTTT. The chain links TRBV27 to TRBJ1-4, with TRBD1 matching over 10 bases. The CDR3 is 12 residues long. Per germline, CDR1 MNHEY and CDR2 SMNVEV (reference sequence). V lost 11 bases, J lost 6 bases, and 3 bases stayed unmatched.

The chain couples TRBV28 to TRBJ1-3, with 8 bases matching TRBD1. The V segment lost 9 bases and the J segment 6 bases; nucleotides outside the gene matches: 10. The CDR3 length is 14 residues. Germline CDR1 MDHEN, CDR2 SYDVKM. The CDR3 DNA is TGTGCCAGTACCGAGGGACAGGAGTTAAACACCATATATTTT. Translated, it gives CASTEGQELNTIYF.

The chain joins TRBV6-5 to TRBJ2-3; 11 positions match TRBD2. Germline values: CDR1 MNHEY, CDR2 SVGAGI. This CDR3 has 15 residues. Trimming took 2 bases from V and 4 from J; bases not matched to a gene: 2. CDR3 amino acids: CASSYRGLAADTQYF. The CDR3 nucleotides are TGTGCCAGCAGTTACAGGGGACTAGCGGCAGATACGCAGTATTTT.

V and J are TRBV5-4 and TRBJ1-1; D is unclear. Trimming took off 3 bases at V and 1 base at J, with 4 bases between the two ends. Germline CDR1 reads SGHNT; CDR2 reads YYREEE (reference sequence). This CDR3 is built from 12 residues. The CDR3 nucleotides read TGTGCCAGCAGCTGGGGGAACACTGAAGCTTTCTTT. Amino acids: CASSWGNTEAFF.

The V call is TRBV2, the J call TRBJ2-3; D unclear. This CDR3 contains 14 residues. Trimming stripped 5 bases from V and 1 base from J, with 10 bases between. Germline V lookup: CDR1 SNHLY, CDR2 FYNNEI. The CDR3, as DNA: TGTGCCAGCAGTTTAGTCGGAGGCACAGATACGCAGTATTTT. This encodes CASSLVGGTDTQYF.